This T cell receptor beta chain was sequenced for a study of technical replicates of blood from a handful of donors. The protocol was immunoSEQ multiplex PCR, while the TCRdb copy is restricted to in-frame clones and leaves out a portion. This table holds tens of thousands of clones, roughly 95% found once. Trimming took 1 base from V and 1 from J, leaving 13 bases between them. This CDR3 has 16 residues. Looked up from germline, CDR1 is LNHNV and CDR2 is YYDKDF (reference sequence). Sequences were obtained from PBMCs. The TCR sequence derives from a human donor in good health. Some clones in this sample may be carry-over from other donors' samples. This chain uses TRBV15 with TRBJ2-5; no firm D call. The CDR3 protein is CATSRVVTGSQETQYF. In nucleotides, the CDR3 is TGTGCCACCAGCAGAGTTGTCACGGGTTCCCAAGAGACCCAGTACTTC.